A selection of T cell receptor beta chains follows, all from one sample in a study of T cell responses to AZD1222 COVID-19 vaccine. Generated by immunoSEQ multiplex PCR, the TCRdb table keeps only in-frame clones and is missing some. The sample lists about 120,000 clones, 90% occurring once. This material consisted of peripheral blood, taken on day 0 of AZD1222 vaccination. The source is an adult in good health. The CDR3 runs from the conserved cysteine through the conserved F or W. Each record gives: J gene, clone size, V gene, D gene, CDR3 DNA, CDR3 protein. D genes are given only for firm matches. Rows give clone size only sometimes, using once, few, many, or a class for an expanded clone.

>TRBJ1-6|.|TRBV19|TRBD1
TGTGCCAGTAGTCGGACAGGGGATAATTCACCCCTCCACTTT
CASSRTGDNSPLHF
>TRBJ2-7|.|TRBV2|.
TGTGCCAGCAGTGTGGGGACGGTGACTTCCTACGAGCAGTACTTC
CASSVGTVTSYEQYF
>TRBJ1-2|.|TRBV19|TRBD1
TGTGCCAGTAGTATACTCCAGGGACAGCTCTATGGCTACACCTTC
CASSILQGQLYGYTF
>TRBJ1-2|.|TRBV29-1|.
TGCAGCGTTGGGACGGATACCTATGGCTACACCTTC
CSVGTDTYGYTF
>TRBJ2-1|.|TRBV10-1|.
TGCGCCAGCAGTGAAGGGGGTTCCTACAATGAGCAGTTCTTC
CASSEGGSYNEQFF
>TRBJ2-7|once|TRBV4-1|TRBD2
TGCGCCAGCAGCCAAGGGGTAGCGGGAAGCTCCTACGAGCAGTACTTC
CASSQGVAGSSYEQYF
>TRBJ2-1|.|TRBV5-1|.
TGCGCCAGCAGCTTGGAAGGGGATGAGCAGTTCTTC
CASSLEGDEQFF
>TRBJ1-5|.|TRBV28|.
TGTGCCAGCAGTTTAGGTCCGGACTGGGATCAGCCCCAGCATTTT
CASSLGPDWDQPQHF
>TRBJ1-5|.|TRBV7-2|.
TGTGCCAGCAGCGTCAGGGCGAATCAGCCCCAGCATTTT
CASSVRANQPQHF
>TRBJ2-3|.|TRBV19|.
TGTGCCAGTAGTATGGGGCGAACTGATACGCAGTATTTT
CASSMGRTDTQYF
>TRBJ1-6|.|TRBV7-3|.
TGTGCCAGCAGCCTCGGGACATCGAATTCACCCCTCCACTTT
CASSLGTSNSPLHF
>TRBJ2-3|.|TRBV6-4|TRBD2
TGTGCCAGCAGTACCGGACTAGCGGGGTCAGATACGCAGTATTTT
CASSTGLAGSDTQYF
>TRBJ2-7|.|TRBV4-3|.
TGCGCCAGCAGCCAAGAGGACGGGCGGGGACTCCTCTCCTACGAGCAGTACTTC
CASSQEDGRGLLSYEQYF
>TRBJ1-1|.|TRBV3-1/TRBV3-2|TRBD1
TGTGCCAGCAGTCAGACAGGGAACATGAACACTGAAGCTTTCTTT
CASSQTGNMNTEAFF
>TRBJ2-7|.|TRBV27|TRBD1
TGTGCCAGCAGTTCCCGGGACAGCTTCTCCTACGAGCAGTACTTC
CASSSRDSFSYEQYF
>TRBJ2-3|.|TRBV10-2|TRBD2
TGCGCCAGCGGGGGGACTACCACAGATACGCAGTATTTT
CASGGTTTDTQYF
>TRBJ2-2|.|TRBV11-3|.
TGTGCCAGCAGCTTACGGGGTGACGGGGAGCTGTTTTTT
CASSLRGDGELFF
>TRBJ1-3|.|TRBV28|TRBD1
TGTGCCAGCAGTATGGACAGGGCTGGAAACACCATATATTTT
CASSMDRAGNTIYF
>TRBJ2-5|.|TRBV12-3/TRBV12-4|.
TGTGCCAGCAGGGAGGGGGCGCGGGAGACCCAGTACTTC
CASREGARETQYF
>TRBJ2-7|.|TRBV4-1|TRBD2
TGCGCCAGCAGCCAACCCGGGACTAGCCGAAGCGAGCAGTACTTC
CASSQPGTSRSEQYF
>TRBJ2-2|.|TRBV4-3|TRBD1
TGCGCCAGCAGCCAGGCCGACAGGGATAAAACCGGGGAGCTGTTTTTT
CASSQADRDKTGELFF
>TRBJ2-6|few|TRBV7-8|TRBD2
TGTGCCAGCAGCCCGCGACTAGCGCCGGGCTCTGGGGCCAACGTCCTGACTTTC
CASSPRLAPGSGANVLTF
>TRBJ2-1|.|TRBV10-3|TRBD2
TGTGCCATCAGTGAGGTAAGCGGGAGTAGAGGCGAGCAGTTCTTC
CAISEVSGSRGEQFF
>TRBJ1-1|.|TRBV5-1|TRBD1
TGCGCCAGCAGCTTGAGTTTGGTGGCAGGGGGAAAAAGGGTCGCCTTT
CASSLSLVAGGKRVAF
>TRBJ1-2|.|TRBV2|.
TGTGCCAGCAGATATCCCTGGTCGGATAACTATGGCTACACCTTC
CASRYPWSDNYGYTF
>TRBJ1-1|.|TRBV7-9|.
TGTGCCAGCAGCTCGAGGGGTGAGATTGGGGCTTTCTTT
CASSSRGEIGAFF
>TRBJ2-1|once|TRBV19|TRBD1
TGTGCCAGTAGTGTGAGGACAGGTGATGAGCAGTTCTTC
CASSVRTGDEQFF
>TRBJ1-3|.|TRBV19|.
TGTGCCAGTAGTGTCGGGGAATGGAGCTCTGGAAACACCATATATTTT
CASSVGEWSSGNTIYF
>TRBJ1-5|.|TRBV9|TRBD1
TGTGCCAGCAGCCCGACAGGGGGCGAATTTCAGCCCCAGCATTTT
CASSPTGGEFQPQHF
>TRBJ2-7|.|TRBV4-3|TRBD1
TGCGCCAGCAGCCAAGTAATGACAGGGCAGAAGTACGAGCAGTACTTC
CASSQVMTGQKYEQYF
>TRBJ2-2|.|TRBV5-1|TRBD1
TGCGCCAGCAGACGAACCGGGACAGGGGGCGTTCGGAACACCGGGGAGCTGTTTTTT
CASRRTGTGGVRNTGELFF
>TRBJ1-5|once|TRBV12-3/TRBV12-4|.
TGTGCCAGCAGTTGGGTTTTGAGTCAGCCCCAGCATTTT
CASSWVLSQPQHF
>TRBJ2-1|.|TRBV12-5|.
TGTGCTAGTGGTTCGTTGGAGAGGAATGAGCAGTTCTTC
CASGSLERNEQFF
>TRBJ2-3|once|TRBV7-9|TRBD2
TGTGCCAGCAGCTCCACTAGCGGGAGGACAGATACGCAGTATTTT
CASSSTSGRTDTQYF
>TRBJ2-7|.|TRBV19|.
TGTGCCAGTAGTTATGACTATCTCTACGAGCAGTACTTC
CASSYDYLYEQYF
>TRBJ1-5|.|TRBV7-8|.
TGTGCCAGCAGCTTAGCTGTGAATCAGCCCCAGCATTTT
CASSLAVNQPQHF
>TRBJ2-7|.|TRBV6-5|.
TGTGCCAGCAGTTCCCCCCCCTCGACCGAGCAGTACTTC
CASSSPPSTEQYF
>TRBJ2-3|.|TRBV19|.
TGTGCCAGTAGTACCCTGGGAACCGGGACAGATACGCAGTATTTT
CASSTLGTGTDTQYF
>TRBJ2-7|.|TRBV10-1|.
TGCGCCAGCAGTGAGTCTACAGTAAGATACGAGCAGTACTTC
CASSESTVRYEQYF
>TRBJ2-7|many|TRBV19|.
TGTGCCAGTAGTATAAGGCTCGAAGGGGCCGAGCAGTACTTC
CASSIRLEGAEQYF
>TRBJ2-7|.|TRBV5-1|.
TGCGCCAGCAGCTTGGGTCTCTACGAGCAGTACTTC
CASSLGLYEQYF
>TRBJ2-2|.|TRBV9|.
TGTGCCAGCAGCGAGACCAGTGGGGCCGGGGAGCTGTTTTTT
CASSETSGAGELFF
>TRBJ2-7|.|TRBV6-2/TRBV6-3|TRBD1
TGTGCCAGCAGTTACTCCGGGGACAGCTTAGCCTACGAGCAGTACTTC
CASSYSGDSLAYEQYF
>TRBJ2-7|.|TRBV5-4|TRBD2
TGTGCCAGCAGCTTGGTTAGGACTAGCGGCTTCAACGAGCAGTACTTC
CASSLVRTSGFNEQYF
>TRBJ2-1|.|TRBV7-2|.
TGTGCCAGCAGCTTATACTCACCTTCCAATGAGCAGTTCTTC
CASSLYSPSNEQFF
>TRBJ2-2|.|TRBV27|.
TGTGCCAGCAGTACGCAGTGGGGCGCCGGGGAGCTGTTTTTT
CASSTQWGAGELFF
>TRBJ2-7|.|TRBV2|.
TGTGCCAGCAGTTGGGGGACACGGTTCTACGAGCAGTACTTC
CASSWGTRFYEQYF
>TRBJ1-2|.|TRBV7-9|TRBD1
TGTGCCAGCAGCCTAAACAGGGGACCTAACTATGGCTACACCTTC
CASSLNRGPNYGYTF
>TRBJ2-2|once|TRBV6-4|.
TGTGCCAGCAGTCCTAATGACATCCCCACCGGGGAGCTGTTTTTT
CASSPNDIPTGELFF
>TRBJ2-1|.|TRBV20-1|TRBD2
TGCAGTGCTAGTTACCCCTTAGCGGGCCCCTACAATGAGCAGTTCTTC
CSASYPLAGPYNEQFF
>TRBJ1-1|.|TRBV14|TRBD1
TGTGCCAGCAGCCGCAGAAGGGGACAGGAGAACACTGAAGCTTTCTTT
CASSRRRGQENTEAFF